This is a list of T cell receptor beta chains from one sample in a study of T cell changes during pregnancy in multiple sclerosis. The protocol was immunoSEQ multiplex PCR, while the TCRdb copy is restricted to in-frame clones and leaves out a portion. The sample carries some 80,000 clones, over 90% recorded once. Material: peripheral blood, obtained in the second trimester of pregnancy. The receptors were sampled from a female donor with multiple sclerosis, enrolled in a pregnancy study. The CDR3 runs from the conserved cysteine through the conserved F or W. A D gene is named only where the DNA matches it firmly. The size of a clone is reported for some rows only, either as once, few or many, or as a class for expanded clones.

d_call,j_call,clone_size,v_call,cdr3_nt,cdr3_aa
TRBD1,TRBJ1-5,-,TRBV5-1,TGCGCCAGCAGCCTGGGGGACAGGGGGAATGATCAGCCCCAGCATTTT,CASSLGDRGNDQPQHF
-,TRBJ2-3,-,TRBV30,TGTGCCTGGAGTGTACCGACTTCAGATACGCAGTATTTT,CAWSVPTSDTQYF
TRBD2,TRBJ2-1,-,TRBV14,TGTGCCAGCAGCATCCGACTAGCGGGGGGAAGCTCCTACAATGAGCAGTTCTTC,CASSIRLAGGSSYNEQFF
TRBD1,TRBJ2-7,-,TRBV7-9,TGTGCCAGCAGTCGTCAGGGGGCGCCCAACGAGCAGTACTTC,CASSRQGAPNEQYF
TRBD1,TRBJ2-2,-,TRBV23-1,TGCGCCAGCAGTCAAGAAGAGACAGGGGGAACCGGGGAGCTGTTTTTT,CASSQEETGGTGELFF
TRBD2,TRBJ2-7,-,TRBV19,TGTGCCAGTAGTCCCGGGACTAGCGGGAATGAATCTCCGTACTTC,CASSPGTSGNESPYF
-,TRBJ2-1,-,TRBV5-6,TGTGCCAGCAGCCCACCTAGCGCCTCCTACAATGAGCAGTTCTTC,CASSPPSASYNEQFF
-,TRBJ2-5,once,TRBV11-2,TGTGCCAGCAGCTTATACCCGCTAGAGGAGACCCAGTACTTC,CASSLYPLEETQYF
-,TRBJ2-7,-,TRBV4-1,TGCGCCAGCAGCCAAGGCCTTAGCGAACTAACCTACGAGCAGTACTTC,CASSQGLSELTYEQYF
-,TRBJ1-4,-,TRBV6-5,TGTGCCAGCAGCAGGACAGTGAATGAAAAACTGTTTTTT,CASSRTVNEKLFF
-,TRBJ2-7,-,TRBV18,TGTGCCAGCTCACCCCTGGCCAGCGGCTACTCCTACGAGCAGTACTTC,CASSPLASGYSYEQYF
-,TRBJ1-1,-,TRBV10-1,TGCGCCAGCAGTGATACACCGAACACTGAAGCTTTCTTT,CASSDTPNTEAFF
-,TRBJ1-2,-,TRBV29-1,TGCAGCGTTGAACTCTGGGCCGGGGAGGGCTACACCTTC,CSVELWAGEGYTF
-,TRBJ1-1,-,TRBV6-5,TGTGCCAGCAGTTACGGAGGGGTAATGAACACTGAAGCTTTCTTT,CASSYGGVMNTEAFF
TRBD1,TRBJ2-7,-,TRBV28,TGTGCCAGCCACAGGCGGGACAGGGGCTACGAGCAGTACTTC,CASHRRDRGYEQYF
TRBD2,TRBJ2-7,-,TRBV5-6,TGTGCCAGCAGCTCCAAACCCCCCCCGGGAGGGACCTACGAGCAGTACTTC,CASSSKPPPGGTYEQYF
TRBD2,TRBJ2-7,once,TRBV7-9,TGTGCCAGCAGTAGAGCGGGAGGGCCGGGGGAGCAGTACTTC,CASSRAGGPGEQYF
TRBD1,TRBJ1-1,-,TRBV6-1,TGTGCCAGCAGTGACAACAGGGGGACTGAAGCTTTCTTT,CASSDNRGTEAFF
TRBD2,TRBJ2-3,-,TRBV5-4,TGTGCCAGCAGCTTGGGGACTAGCGGGAGATCAGATACGCAGTATTTT,CASSLGTSGRSDTQYF
TRBD2,TRBJ2-7,once,TRBV4-1,TGCGCCAGCAGCCAAGGGAGTAGCGGGAGCTCCTACGAGCAGTACTTC,CASSQGSSGSSYEQYF
TRBD2,TRBJ2-3,-,TRBV4-2,TGTGCCAGCAGCCAAGATTTAGGCGGGAGGGCTTTCCTTGGCACAGATACGCAGTATTTT,CASSQDLGGRAFLGTDTQYF
-,TRBJ2-5,-,TRBV7-7,TGTGCCAGCAGCGCGGGGCGGGAAGAGACCCAGTACTTC,CASSAGREETQYF
TRBD1,TRBJ2-3,once,TRBV15,TGTGCCACCAGCAGAGAGCTACCAGGGGGCGGATGGACAGATACGCAGTATTTT,CATSRELPGGGWTDTQYF
-,TRBJ2-7,-,TRBV19,TGTGCCAGTAGTACTTGGGACAACAACTACGAGCAGTACTTC,CASSTWDNNYEQYF
-,TRBJ2-1,-,TRBV5-4,TGTGCCAGCAGCTTGGTGGGAGTAAACGGTGAGCAGTTCTTC,CASSLVGVNGEQFF
-,TRBJ1-4,-,TRBV19,TGTGCCAGTAGTGAGGGATGGGTTATGGACGAAAAACTGTTTTTT,CASSEGWVMDEKLFF
-,TRBJ2-5,-,TRBV19,TGTGCCAGTAGTACGGAACCGGGGGAGACCCAGTACTTC,CASSTEPGETQYF
-,TRBJ1-2,-,TRBV2,TGTGCCAGCCCCCGGGTCCAAGGCCGCTATGGCTACACCTTC,CASPRVQGRYGYTF
TRBD2,TRBJ2-7,-,TRBV7-2,TGTGCCAGCAGCGGGGGGGTAGCGGGAGTATCCGAGCAGTACTTC,CASSGGVAGVSEQYF
-,TRBJ2-3,-,TRBV2,TGTGCCAGCACCACGCACAGAGCAGATACGCAGTATTTT,CASTTHRADTQYF
-,TRBJ2-7,once,TRBV6-1,TGTGCCAGCAGTTCGTCGCAGGACTACGAGCAGTACTTC,CASSSSQDYEQYF
-,TRBJ2-7,-,TRBV28,TGTGCCAGCAGTTTGTTCGGGGGTGAGCAGTACTTC,CASSLFGGEQYF
TRBD1,TRBJ1-3,once,TRBV4-3,TGCGCCAGCAGCCAAGGGACAGGGTCAACATCTGGAAACACCATATATTTT,CASSQGTGSTSGNTIYF
TRBD1,TRBJ1-1,-,TRBV28,TGTGCCAGCAGTCCCCGACAGGGTGGTAGTAGGGACACTGAAGCTTTCTTT,CASSPRQGGSRDTEAFF
TRBD1,TRBJ1-2,-,TRBV28,TGTGCCAGCAGTCCTACAGGGGTACAGCTGATCTATGGCTACACCTTC,CASSPTGVQLIYGYTF
TRBD1,TRBJ2-7,once,TRBV19,TGTGCCAGTAGTATGATTCAGGGGGCCTACGAGCAGTACTTC,CASSMIQGAYEQYF